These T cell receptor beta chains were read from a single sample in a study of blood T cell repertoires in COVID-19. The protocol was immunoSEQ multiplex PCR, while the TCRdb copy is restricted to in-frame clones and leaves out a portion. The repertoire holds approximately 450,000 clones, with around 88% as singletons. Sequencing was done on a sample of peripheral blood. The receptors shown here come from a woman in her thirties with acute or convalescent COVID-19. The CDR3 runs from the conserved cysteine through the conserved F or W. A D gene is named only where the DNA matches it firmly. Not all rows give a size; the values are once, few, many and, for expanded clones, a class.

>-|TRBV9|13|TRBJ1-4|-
CASSAFSGEKLFF
TGTGCCAGCAGCGCCTTCTCAGGCGAAAAACTGTTTTTT
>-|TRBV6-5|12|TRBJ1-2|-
CASSFGNYGYTF
TGTGCCAGCAGCTTTGGCAACTATGGCTACACCTTC
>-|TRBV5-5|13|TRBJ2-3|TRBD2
CASSAGGEDTQYF
TGTGCCAGCAGCGCCGGGGGGGAAGATACGCAGTATTTT
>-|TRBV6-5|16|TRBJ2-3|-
CASSYSSGASTDTQYF
TGTGCCAGCAGTTACTCAAGCGGAGCCAGCACAGATACGCAGTATTTT
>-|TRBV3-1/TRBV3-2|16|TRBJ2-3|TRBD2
CASSPPLAGLTDTQYF
TGTGCCAGCAGCCCCCCACTAGCGGGACTCACAGATACGCAGTATTTT
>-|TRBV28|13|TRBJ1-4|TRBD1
CASSQDRGEKLFF
TGTGCCAGCAGCCAGGACAGGGGAGAAAAACTGTTTTTT
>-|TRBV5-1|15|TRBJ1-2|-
CASSLSGGFDLGYTF
TGCGCCAGCAGCTTGTCCGGAGGGTTTGATCTGGGCTACACCTTC
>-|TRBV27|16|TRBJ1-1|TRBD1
CASSQDRGLGNTEAFF
TGTGCCAGCAGTCAAGACAGGGGGCTTGGGAACACTGAAGCTTTCTTT
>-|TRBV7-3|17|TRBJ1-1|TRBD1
CASSLQGGQGRYTEAFF
TGTGCCAGCAGCTTACAAGGGGGACAGGGTCGATACACTGAAGCTTTCTTT
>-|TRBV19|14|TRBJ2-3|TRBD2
CASRRTSGGDTQYF
TGTGCCAGTAGACGGACTAGCGGGGGGGATACGCAGTATTTT
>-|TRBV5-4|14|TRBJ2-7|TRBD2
CASSSGGHPYEQYF
TGTGCCAGCAGCTCGGGGGGGCACCCCTACGAGCAGTACTTC
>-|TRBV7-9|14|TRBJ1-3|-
CASSLDYSGNTIYF
TGTGCCAGCAGCTTAGACTACTCTGGAAACACCATATATTTT
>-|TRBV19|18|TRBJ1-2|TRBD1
CASSPPGTGGRGSGGYTF
TGTGCCAGTAGTCCCCCGGGGACAGGGGGCCGGGGATCGGGAGGCTACACCTTC
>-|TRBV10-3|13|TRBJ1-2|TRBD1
CAISGQGPYGYTF
TGTGCCATCAGTGGACAGGGCCCCTATGGCTACACCTTC
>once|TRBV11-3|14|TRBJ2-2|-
CASSTNRFTGELFF
TGTGCCAGCAGCACCAACAGGTTCACCGGGGAGCTGTTTTTT
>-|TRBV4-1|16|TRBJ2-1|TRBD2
CASSRHLAGGYNEQFF
TGCGCCAGCAGCCGACACCTAGCGGGGGGGTACAATGAGCAGTTCTTC
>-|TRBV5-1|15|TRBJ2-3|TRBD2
CASSLSGDRTDTQYF
TGCGCCAGCAGCTTAAGCGGGGACCGCACAGATACGCAGTATTTT
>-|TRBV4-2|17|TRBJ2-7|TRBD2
CASSQASGGAKRYEQYF
TGTGCCAGCAGCCAGGCTAGCGGGGGGGCCAAAAGGTACGAGCAGTACTTC
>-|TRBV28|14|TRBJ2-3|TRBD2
CASRLGGGTDTQYF
TGTGCCAGCAGACTCGGGGGGGGAACAGATACGCAGTATTTT
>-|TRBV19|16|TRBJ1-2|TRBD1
CASTDPRTGEDYGYTF
TGTGCCAGTACCGACCCGAGGACAGGGGAGGACTATGGCTACACCTTC
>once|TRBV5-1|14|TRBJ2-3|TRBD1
CASSPRTGTDTQYF
TGCGCCAGCAGCCCGCGGACAGGGACAGATACGCAGTATTTT
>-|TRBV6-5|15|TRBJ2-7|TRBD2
CASSYQGLGAYEQYF
TGTGCCAGCAGTTACCAGGGACTAGGGGCCTACGAGCAGTACTTC
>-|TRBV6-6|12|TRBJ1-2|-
CASSQRNYGYTF
TGTGCCAGCAGTCAGCGTAACTATGGCTACACCTTC
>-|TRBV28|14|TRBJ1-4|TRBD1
CASTRRTGDEKLFF
TGTGCCAGTACTCGGAGGACAGGGGATGAAAAACTGTTTTTT
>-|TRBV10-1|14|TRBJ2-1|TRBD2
CASSRSGPGRKQFF
TGCGCCAGCAGTCGTAGCGGGCCGGGGCGGAAGCAGTTCTTC
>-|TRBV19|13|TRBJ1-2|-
CASTIGGNYGYTF
TGTGCCAGTACCATAGGGGGTAACTATGGCTACACCTTC
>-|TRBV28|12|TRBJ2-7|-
CASSWGAYEQYF
TGTGCCAGCAGTTGGGGCGCCTACGAGCAGTACTTC
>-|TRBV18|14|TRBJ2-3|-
CASSPIGRTDTQYF
TGTGCCAGCTCACCAATTGGCCGCACAGATACGCAGTATTTT
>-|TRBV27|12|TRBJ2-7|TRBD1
CARTGAPYEQYF
TGTGCCAGAACAGGGGCACCCTACGAGCAGTACTTC
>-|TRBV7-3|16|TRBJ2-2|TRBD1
CASSTDRGLFGGELFF
TGTGCCAGCAGCACGGACAGGGGGCTATTTGGCGGGGAGCTGTTTTTT
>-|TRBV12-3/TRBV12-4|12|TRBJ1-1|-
CASSFAVTEAFF
TGTGCCAGCAGTTTTGCGGTCACTGAAGCTTTCTTT
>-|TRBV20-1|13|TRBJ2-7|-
CSASLGRDYEQYF
TGCAGTGCTAGTCTGGGGCGCGACTACGAGCAGTACTTC
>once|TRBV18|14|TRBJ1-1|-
CASSPQNTVTEAFF
TGTGCCAGCTCACCACAGAATACGGTCACTGAAGCTTTCTTT
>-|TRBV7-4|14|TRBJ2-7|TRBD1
CASTEDRVIYEQYF
TGTGCCAGCACCGAGGACAGGGTCATCTACGAGCAGTACTTC
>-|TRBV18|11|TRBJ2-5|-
CASSPQETQYF
TGTGCCAGCTCACCTCAGGAGACCCAGTACTTC
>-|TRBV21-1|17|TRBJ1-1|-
CASSKGTGAGASTEAFF
TGTGCCAGCAGCAAAGGGACTGGAGCAGGGGCTAGCACTGAAGCTTTCTTT
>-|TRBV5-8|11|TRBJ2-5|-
CASSFYETQYF
TGTGCCAGCAGCTTCTACGAGACCCAGTACTTC
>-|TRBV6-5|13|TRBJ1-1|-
CASNWGGDTEAFF
TGTGCCAGCAATTGGGGGGGGGACACTGAAGCTTTCTTT
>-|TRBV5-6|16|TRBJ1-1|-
CASSFGELVLSTEAFF
TGTGCCAGCAGCTTTGGGGAGTTAGTGTTGAGCACTGAAGCTTTCTTT
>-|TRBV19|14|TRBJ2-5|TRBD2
CASSIGTTTETQYF
TGTGCCAGTAGTATCGGGACTACCACGGAGACCCAGTACTTC
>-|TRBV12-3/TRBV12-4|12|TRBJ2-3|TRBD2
CASSFGTSRNYF
TGTGCCAGCAGTTTCGGGACTAGCCGAAACTATTTT
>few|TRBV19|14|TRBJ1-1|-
CASSRKTEYTEAFF
TGTGCCAGTAGCCGGAAGACAGAGTACACTGAAGCTTTCTTT
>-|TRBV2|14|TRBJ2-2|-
CASSDYEFVGELFF
TGTGCCAGCAGTGATTACGAGTTTGTCGGGGAGCTGTTTTTT
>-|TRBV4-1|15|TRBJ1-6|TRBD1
CASSQDTGGNSPLHF
TGCGCCAGCAGCCAAGATACAGGGGGTAATTCACCCCTCCACTTT
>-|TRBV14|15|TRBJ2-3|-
CASSQVGGPSDTQYF
TGTGCCAGCAGCCAAGTAGGAGGGCCCTCAGATACGCAGTATTTT
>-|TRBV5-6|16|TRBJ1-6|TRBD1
CASSYTSGQGNSPLHF
TGTGCCAGCAGCTACACATCGGGACAGGGGAATTCACCCCTCCACTTT
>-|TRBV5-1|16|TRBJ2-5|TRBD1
CASSTGSGQGGETQYF
TGCGCCAGCAGCACTGGCTCCGGACAGGGGGGGGAGACCCAGTACTTC
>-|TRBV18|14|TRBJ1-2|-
CASSPFRGDYGYTF
TGTGCCAGCTCACCGTTCAGGGGAGACTATGGCTACACCTTC
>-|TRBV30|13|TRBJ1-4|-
CAWSPRLNEKLFF
TGTGCCTGGAGCCCGAGACTTAATGAAAAACTGTTTTTT
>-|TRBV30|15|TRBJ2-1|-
CAWSPPGGIWYEQFF
TGTGCCTGGAGTCCCCCTGGGGGGATTTGGTATGAGCAGTTCTTC
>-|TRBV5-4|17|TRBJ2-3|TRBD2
CASSPTLGAGGPHTQYF
TGTGCCAGCAGCCCGACCCTGGGAGCGGGGGGGCCGCATACGCAGTATTTT